These 13 T cell receptor beta chains originate from one sample sequenced in a study of cytomegalovirus exposure and HLA in healthy donors. The PCR was carried out with 60 Vbeta primers and 13 Jbeta primers. Sequencing was performed with immunoSEQ multiplex PCR; in TCRdb, only in-frame clones are kept and a portion is missing. The sample lists 50,000 or so clones; 82% were seen once. The source material was PBMCs. All receptors derive from a woman aged 18-29 years in good health and CMV-seronegative.

There are a few counts of this clone. This chain connects TRBV29-1 to TRBJ1-2; D unresolved. V shed 3 bases and J shed 5 bases, with 10 bases lying between them. CDR3 length: 12 residues. The germline gives CDR1 SQVTM, CDR2 ANQGSEA. The CDR3 DNA sequence: TGCAGCGTTGATTCCGCTAGGTATGGCTACACCTTC. Encoded protein: CSVDSARYGYTF.

The J gene is TRBJ1-5, the V gene TRBV10-3, with D unresolved. Looked up from germline, CDR1 is ENHRY and CDR2 is SYGVKD. The ends were cut back, 1 base at V and 0 bases at J, with 10 bases in the middle. This CDR3 region has 16 residues. For the CDR3, the DNA is TGTGCCATCAGTGAGTGGGTGGGCTCTAGCAATCAGCCCCAGCATTTT. Its protein product is CAISEWVGSSNQPQHF.

CDR3 DNA: TGTGCCAGCAGCGTAGATCCGGGTAGCGGGAGGGTTACGCAGTATTTT. Translating gives CASSVDPGSGRVTQYF. This chain uses TRBV9 with TRBJ2-3; TRBD2 matches 11 bases. The V segment lost 0 bases and the J segment 8 bases; nucleotides outside the gene matches: 8. Germline CDR1 reads SGDLS; CDR2 reads YYNGEE. The CDR3 runs 16 residues.

The chain is built from TRBV5-1 and TRBJ2-1; no clear D gene. Looked up from germline, CDR1 is SGHRS and CDR2 is YFSETQ. Trimming pared 4 bases from V and 9 bases from J, leaving 14 bases between. This CDR3 comprises 13 residues. The CDR3 sequence is CASSLGTTGEQFF. CDR3 coding DNA: TGCGCCAGCAGCCTGGGCACTACCGGTGAGCAGTTCTTC.

The chain employs TRBV9 and TRBJ1-2; D remains unclear. The germline gives CDR1 SGDLS, CDR2 YYNGEE. V lost 0 bases and J 4 bases, leaving 4 bases between the germline ends. CDR3 length: 12 amino acids. CDR3 in amino acids: CASSVGVYGYTF. The DNA of the CDR3 is TGTGCCAGCAGCGTAGGCGTCTATGGCTACACCTTC.

The chain carries TRBV11-2 and TRBJ2-3; a possible D gene is TRBD2 (6 bases). The CDR3 is made up of 15 amino acids. Germline values: CDR1 SGHAT, CDR2 FQNNGV. V was shortened by 5 bases and J by 2 bases, with 14 bases between the two germline ends. CDR3 residues: CASSLEWGVTDTQYF. In DNA form, the CDR3 reads TGTGCCAGCAGCCTGGAATGGGGGGTCACAGATACGCAGTATTTT.

This sequence joins TRBV18 and TRBJ2-2; TRBD2 agrees at 13 bases. Looked up from germline, CDR1 is KGHSH and CDR2 is LQKENI. The trim removed 0 bases at V and 4 bases at J, leaving 8 bases unmatched. This CDR3 spans 19 amino acids. As DNA, the CDR3 is TGTGCCAGCTCACCACCCGGACTAGCGGGAGTACGGGCCACCGGGGAGCTGTTTTTT. Its translation: CASSPPGLAGVRATGELFF.

This clone appeared a few times. V is TRBV14 and J is TRBJ2-7; TRBD2 might be the D (5 bases). The V end was cut by 4 bases, the J end by 0 bases, with 7 bases between. This CDR3 has 13 amino acids. CDR1 is SGHDN and CDR2 is FVKESK in the germline V gene. CDR3: CASSLRDSYEQYF. In DNA form, the CDR3 reads TGTGCCAGCAGCCTACGGGACTCCTACGAGCAGTACTTC.

The genes are TRBV27 and TRBJ2-7; TRBD2 aligns across 7 bases. The CDR3 runs to 16 residues. Germline V gene sequence: CDR1 MNHEY, CDR2 SMNVEV (reference sequence). The ends lost 4 bases at V and 2 bases at J; junction bases unmatched: 11. The chain's CDR3 is CASSSIGGGNAYEQYF. The CDR3 coding sequence is TGTGCCAGCAGTTCGATTGGGGGGGGGAATGCCTACGAGCAGTACTTC.

The CDR3 nucleotides are TGCGCCAGCAGCTTGAGCGGGGCAACGGGCTATGGCTACACCTTC. It translates to CASSLSGATGYGYTF. The gene calls are TRBV5-1 and TRBJ1-2; possibly TRBD1 for D (5 bases). The CDR3 is made up of 15 amino acids. V lost 1 base to trimming and J lost 4 bases, with 14 bases between them. Germline V CDR1 and CDR2: SGHRS, YFSETQ.

This clone was seen a few times. The chain's CDR3 is CASRTSGAQETQYF. In DNA form, the CDR3 reads TGTGCCAGCAGAACTAGCGGAGCCCAAGAGACCCAGTACTTC. The rearrangement joins TRBV5-6 to TRBJ2-5, with 8 bases aligning to TRBD2. This CDR3 spans 14 amino acids. In germline, CDR1 is SGHDT, CDR2 YYEEEE. V lost 5 bases to trimming and J lost 1 base; unmatched junction nucleotides: 4. Full variable domain (rest looked up from reference TRBV5-6 and TRBJ2-5): DAGVTQSPTHLIKTRGQQVTLRCSPKSGHDTVSWYQQALGQGPQFIFQYYEEEERQRGNFPDRFSGHQFPNYSSELNVNALLLGDSALYLCASRTSGAQETQYFGPGTRLLVL.

This rearrangement joins TRBV11-2 to TRBJ2-1; TRBD2 agrees at 10 bases. The V and J ends lost 5 bases and 3 bases, in that order; junction bases with no gene match: 13. The CDR3 contains 18 residues. Germline assignment: CDR1 SGHAT and CDR2 FQNNGV. As DNA, the CDR3 is TGTGCCAGCAGCCACGCCCCCAGCGGGAGGGCCTTCTACAATGAGCAGTTCTTC. Translated: CASSHAPSGRAFYNEQFF.

J is TRBJ1-1 and V is TRBV2; 7 positions match TRBD1. Trimming removed 2 bases from V and 1 base from J; junction bases left unmatched: 4. CDR1 and CDR2 (germline): SNHLY, FYNNEI. The length of the CDR3 is 15 residues. The CDR3 spells CASSERAGGNTEAFF. CDR3 DNA: TGTGCCAGCAGTGAAAGGGCAGGGGGGAACACTGAAGCTTTCTTT.